The clone carrying this TCR beta chain has at least ten counts. Its specificity is not known. This record comes from a study of regulatory T cells in long-lasting Graves disease. Broader study findings: There were preferences for TRBV28, TRBJ1-2 and TRBJ2-5 in persistent disease.

Arm-PCR of CDR3 regions and iRepertoire HTBI primers were the basis on which TCR beta libraries were built. TCRdb re-called the multiplex PCR reads with MiXCR, one entry per CDR3 protein. The sample lists roughly 490,000 distinct CDR3 sequences, 22% seen once, with under 15% in the top ten. Germline CDR1 MNHGY, CDR2 SVAAGI. The CDR3 is made up of 14 amino acids. Trimming cost V 3 bases and J 3 bases, with 12 bases left between them. Time point given: persistent/refractory GD, antithyroid drugs over 5 years with positive TRAb. From RNA extracted from PBMCs, the TCR library was made. EDTA tubes held roughly 10 milliliters of peripheral blood from each patient.

This chain uses TRBV6-9 with TRBJ2-7, with D possibly matching TRBD1 (5 bases). This sequence originates from a female donor with Graves disease. The input for sequencing was peripheral blood mononuclear cells (PBMCs), taken when the disease was refractory, from a patient treated with antithyroid drugs. The CDR3 loop reads CASSYRAVLYEQYF. The CDR3 DNA reads TGTGCCAGCAGTTACAGGGCGGTACTCTACGAGCAGTACTTC.